One and the same sample provided the 32 T cell receptor beta chains below, sequenced in a study of T cells in tuberculosis. The assay was immunoSEQ multiplex PCR, and TCRdb's table has in-frame clones only and misses some. The sample holds around 35,000 clones, roughly 92% seen once. Sequencing input: PBMCs. These receptors were obtained from a donor aged 10-29 years with latent tuberculosis or without tuberculosis infection.

This clone occurred once. The chain joins TRBV5-8 to TRBJ1-1, with D perhaps matching TRBD1 (6 bases). This CDR3 comprises 16 residues. Germline values: CDR1 SGHTS, CDR2 YDEGEE. V was cut by 0 bases and J by 3 bases, with 15 bases left in between. CDR3 bases: TGTGCCAGCAGCTTGGTTACAGGGTACGGGTACACTGAAGCTTTCTTT. This gives the protein CASSLVTGYGYTEAFF.

The J gene is TRBJ2-1, the V gene TRBV9; 11 bases map to TRBD2. V lost 0 bases to trimming and J lost 7 bases; unmatched junction nucleotides: 6. This CDR3 is 16 amino acids long. The germline CDR1 and CDR2 sequences are SGDLS and YYNGEE. The chain's CDR3 is CASSVGLAGGRNEQFF. In DNA, the CDR3 is TGTGCCAGCAGCGTAGGGTTAGCGGGGGGGCGAAATGAGCAGTTCTTC.

The chain couples TRBV19 to TRBJ2-1, with TRBD2 matching 12 bases. Unmatched junction bases numbered 10, after V lost 6 bases and J lost 10 bases. Per the germline V gene, CDR1 is LNHDA and CDR2 is SQIVND (reference sequence). This CDR3 is built from 15 residues. The CDR3 DNA is TGTGCCAGTAGGCGACTAGCGGGGGTCTCAGGGGAGCAGTTCTTC. It translates to CASRRLAGVSGEQFF. Full variable domain (outside the CDR3, taken from reference TRBV19 and TRBJ2-1): DGGITQSPKYLFRKEGQNVTLSCEQNLNHDAMYWYRQDPGQGLRLIYYSQIVNDFQKGDIAEGYSVSREKKESFPLTVTSAQKNPTAFYLCASRRLAGVSGEQFFGPGTRLTVL.

The chain joins TRBV19 to TRBJ1-1, with D unresolved. Germline-derived CDR1 and CDR2 are LNHDA and SQIVND (reference sequence). The CDR3 runs 12 residues. Between the trimmed V and J ends, which lost 5 bases and 7 bases, there was a span of 11 bases. The CDR3, as DNA: TGTGCCAGTAGTCCCGAGGGAGGTGAAGCTTTCTTT. Translating gives CASSPEGGEAFF. Complete variable domain (other parts from reference TRBV19 and TRBJ1-1): DGGITQSPKYLFRKEGQNVTLSCEQNLNHDAMYWYRQDPGQGLRLIYYSQIVNDFQKGDIAEGYSVSREKKESFPLTVTSAQKNPTAFYLCASSPEGGEAFFGQGTRLTVV.

The chain has TRBV19 and TRBJ1-2; 8 bases fit TRBD1. Trimming removed 4 bases from V and 4 bases from J; junction bases left unmatched: 14. The CDR3 spans 17 residues. The germline CDR1 and CDR2 sequences are LNHDA and SQIVND (reference sequence). Written as DNA, the CDR3 is TGTGCCAGTAGTACGAAGGCCCCCGACAGGGGTGCCTATGGCTACACCTTC. It yields the protein CASSTKAPDRGAYGYTF.

The chain is built from TRBV19 and TRBJ1-2; a possible D gene is TRBD1 (5 bases). CDR3 length: 15 amino acids. The V and J ends lost 3 bases and 7 bases respectively, with 18 bases between them. The germline V gene encodes CDR1 LNHDA and CDR2 SQIVND (reference sequence). CDR3 loop: CASSIMDGTVSGYTF. Written as DNA, the CDR3 is TGTGCCAGTAGTATTATGGACGGGACTGTGTCTGGCTACACCTTC.

The V and J genes are TRBV4-1 and TRBJ1-2; 7 bases fit TRBD1. Trimming cost V 0 bases and J 4 bases; bases outside gene matches: 5. This CDR3 region has 15 residues. The germline CDR1 and CDR2 sequences are MGHRA and YSYEKL. This CDR3 reads CASSQERDRVYGYTF. The DNA for the CDR3 is TGCGCCAGCAGCCAAGAGAGAGACAGGGTCTATGGCTACACCTTC.

Comment on this clone: Germline is not matched at one junction end, which may reflect a read error. This sequence joins TRBV19 and TRBJ1-2; 7 bases agree with TRBD1. The CDR3 contains 13 residues. Germline V gene sequence: CDR1 LNHDA, CDR2 SQIVND (reference sequence). The CDR3: CASSLDRDYGYTF. In nucleotides, the CDR3 is TGTGCCAGTAGTTTAGACAGGGACTATGGCTACACCTTC.

The J gene is TRBJ1-2, the V gene TRBV29-1; TRBD1 agrees at 9 bases. The CDR3 length is 13 residues. CDR1 is SQVTM, CDR2 ANQGSEA, per germline. The CDR3 nucleotides read TGCAGTATTTCTGGACAGGGGACGATTGGCTACACCTTC. It specifies CSISGQGTIGYTF.

DNA of the CDR3: TGTGCCAGCAGTTCCGGGACAGACTACGAGCAGTACTTC. Its translation: CASSSGTDYEQYF. The chain uses TRBV6-5 and TRBJ2-7, with TRBD1 matching over 7 bases. The CDR3 is 13 amino acids. V lost 4 bases to trimming and J lost 3 bases; unmatched junction nucleotides: 3. Germline CDR1 MNHEY, CDR2 SVGAGI.

The rearrangement uses TRBV5-1 and TRBJ2-1, with 7 bases aligning to TRBD2. The CDR3 spans 16 residues. Germline trimming cut 3 bases from V and 4 bases from J; bases unmatched to any gene: 10. Germline loops: CDR1 SGHRS, CDR2 YFSETQ. DNA of the CDR3: TGCGCCAGCAGCTGGGATCCGGGGGGTTCATACAATGAGCAGTTCTTC. Its protein product is CASSWDPGGSYNEQFF.

The chain is built from TRBV11-2 and TRBJ2-7; TRBD1 aligns across 7 bases. V lost 5 bases and J lost 2; bases outside the gene matches: 6. Germline lookup yields CDR1 SGHAT and CDR2 FQNNGV. The CDR3 totals 14 residues. The CDR3 is CASSGRDSTYEQYF. CDR3 sequence (DNA): TGTGCCAGCAGCGGAAGGGACAGTACCTACGAGCAGTACTTC.

The DNA of the CDR3 is TGTGCCAGCAGTACCGCGACAGTAAGCTATGGCTACACCTTC. Its translation is CASSTATVSYGYTF. The chain is built from TRBV6-5 and TRBJ1-2, with D possibly being TRBD1 (5 bases). Germline V gene data show CDR1 as MNHEY and CDR2 as SVGAGI. This CDR3 has 14 amino acids. The V end lost 5 bases, the J end lost 4 bases, and 14 bases lay between the germline ends.

This clone showed up just a few times. The V gene is TRBV4-3, the J gene TRBJ1-3, with a weak D call TRBD1 (5 bases). CDR1 is LGHNA and CDR2 is YSLEER in the germline V gene. V lost 0 bases and J lost 0, with 9 bases in between. The CDR3 is 16 amino acids. CDR3 DNA sequence: TGCGCCAGCAGCCAAGAACAGGCCCTCTCTGGAAACACCATATATTTT. Translated, it gives CASSQEQALSGNTIYF.

The genes are TRBV5-1 and TRBJ1-1; D not resolved. V lost 4 bases and J lost 1, with 5 bases in between. The CDR3 contains 12 residues. In germline, CDR1 is SGHRS, CDR2 YFSETQ. CDR3 loop: CASSPGNTEAFF. The DNA of the CDR3 is TGCGCCAGCAGCCCCGGGAACACTGAAGCTTTCTTT.

The rearrangement links TRBV6-5 to TRBJ1-4; TRBD1 is a possible D gene (5 bases). The V gene lost 5 bases and the J gene lost 3 bases, with 10 bases spanning the gap. Germline V gene lookup returns CDR1 MNHEY and CDR2 SVGAGI. The CDR3 runs to 14 residues. The CDR3 protein is CASSTAGPNEKLFF. The CDR3 DNA is TGTGCCAGCAGTACGGCGGGGCCTAATGAAAAACTGTTTTTT.

The genes are TRBV14 and TRBJ2-1; 10 bases match TRBD2. CDR1 and CDR2 from the germline V gene are SGHDN and FVKESK. The CDR3 extends over 15 amino acids. V lost 3 bases, J lost 2 bases, and 1 base stayed unmatched. CDR3 bases: TGTGCCAGCAGCCACAGCGGGGGGGCCTACAATGAGCAGTTCTTC. Translation gives CASSHSGGAYNEQFF.

The rearrangement links TRBV28 to TRBJ1-2, with a weak D call TRBD1 (5 bases). The CDR3 runs to 15 residues. The germline gives CDR1 MDHEN, CDR2 SYDVKM. The V end was cut by 5 bases, the J end by 4 bases, with 17 bases between. For the CDR3, the DNA is TGTGCCAGCAGTCGCCGAAGGGCAGGGATCTATGGCTACACCTTC. It encodes CASSRRRAGIYGYTF.

This chain joins TRBV5-1 and TRBJ2-3; possibly TRBD2 for D (5 bases). V was trimmed by 2 bases and J by 0 bases, leaving 10 bases between them. Germline V lookup: CDR1 SGHRS, CDR2 YFSETQ. The CDR3 runs to 15 residues. Here the CDR3 reads CASSLERTSTDTQYF. For the CDR3, the DNA is TGCGCCAGCAGCTTAGAGCGGACTAGCACAGATACGCAGTATTTT.

The chain joins TRBV29-1 to TRBJ2-7; 10 positions agree with TRBD1. The CDR3 consists of 17 residues. Germline-derived CDR1 and CDR2 are SQVTM and ANQGSEA. Unmatched junction bases numbered 8, after V lost 0 bases and J lost 0 bases. As DNA, the CDR3 is TGCAGCGTTGAAGATTCGGGGACAGGGGTAAGCTCCTACGAGCAGTACTTC. Translating gives CSVEDSGTGVSSYEQYF.

This sequence joins TRBV7-3 and TRBJ2-5, with 7 bases matching TRBD1. The CDR3 length is 13 residues. The junction had 4 bases not matched to a gene; V was cut back by 5 bases and J by 4 bases. CDR1 and CDR2 from the germline V gene are SGHTA and FQGTGA. The CDR3 loop reads CASSVNRGETQYF. CDR3 DNA sequence: TGTGCCAGCAGCGTCAACAGGGGAGAGACCCAGTACTTC.

The J gene is TRBJ2-5, the V gene TRBV5-1; the D gene is possibly TRBD2 (5 bases). CDR3 size: 16 residues. From germline, CDR1 is SGHRS and CDR2 YFSETQ. The V gene lost 2 bases and the J gene lost 3 bases, with 17 bases spanning the gap. Here the CDR3 DNA reads TGCGCCAGCAGCTTTCCCACGGGAAGGCAAAAAGAGACCCAGTACTTC. Translated: CASSFPTGRQKETQYF. The entire variable domain, with the rest obtained from reference TRBV5-1 and TRBJ2-5, is as follows: KAGVTQTPRYLIKTRGQQVTLSCSPISGHRSVSWYQQTPGQGLQFLFEYFSETQRNKGNFPGRFSGRQFSNSRSEMNVSTLELGDSALYLCASSFPTGRQKETQYFGPGTRLLVL.

J is TRBJ2-7 and V is TRBV5-1, with a weak D call TRBD1 (7 bases). V was trimmed by 4 bases and J by 5 bases, leaving 19 bases between them. Germline V gene sequence: CDR1 SGHRS, CDR2 YFSETQ. The CDR3 spans 15 residues. This chain's CDR3 is CASSHIDRAGNEQYF. The CDR3 DNA follows: TGCGCCAGCAGCCATATTGACAGGGCGGGGAACGAGCAGTACTTC.

This clone was seen a single time. The gene calls are TRBV2 and TRBJ1-3; D may be TRBD1 (6 bases). The V gene lost 7 bases and the J gene lost 0 bases, with 19 bases spanning the gap. The length of the CDR3 is 17 residues. CDR1 is SNHLY, CDR2 FYNNEI, per germline. The CDR3, as DNA: TGTGCCAGCACCCTACTCGGGCAGGGGATCTCTGGAAACACCATATATTTT. Protein sequence: CASTLLGQGISGNTIYF.

The chain uses TRBV27 and TRBJ1-3; 7 nucleotides agree with TRBD1. Looked up from germline, CDR1 is MNHEY and CDR2 is SMNVEV (reference sequence). The CDR3 has 14 residues. The V segment lost 2 bases and the J segment 2 bases; nucleotides outside the gene matches: 0. The CDR3 here is CASSLRGPGNTIYF. In nucleotides, the CDR3 is TGTGCCAGCAGTTTAAGGGGGCCTGGAAACACCATATATTTT.

For the CDR3, the DNA is TGTGCCAGCAGCGTAGATTCAGGGAGGGGTTACGAGCAGTACTTC. Residues: CASSVDSGRGYEQYF. The chain uses TRBV9 and TRBJ2-7, with TRBD2 matching 7 bases. V shed 0 bases and J 4 bases; nucleotides not matched to a gene: 7. The CDR3 has 15 amino acids. CDR1 is SGDLS and CDR2 is YYNGEE in the germline V gene.

The gene calls are TRBV6-5 and TRBJ1-1, with 9 bases aligning to TRBD1. V lost 6 bases to trimming and J lost 4 bases; unmatched junction nucleotides: 6. The CDR3 totals 14 residues. Germline loops: CDR1 MNHEY, CDR2 SVGAGI. The DNA for the CDR3 is TGTGCCAGCAGGTTGGGACAGGGTCTCACTGAAGCTTTCTTT. Translating it yields CASRLGQGLTEAFF.

In DNA form, the CDR3 reads TGTGCCAGCAGCCCGTGGACTAGCGGGGTCACAGATACGCAGTATTTT. Translated: CASSPWTSGVTDTQYF. The genes are TRBV5-4 and TRBJ2-3, with 12 bases that match TRBD2. This CDR3 is 16 amino acids long. Germline-derived CDR1 and CDR2 are SGHNT and YYREEE (reference sequence). V lost 4 bases, J lost 2 bases, and 5 bases stayed unmatched.

CDR3 nucleotide sequence: TGTGCCAGCAGCCCGTCTTCGGGACAGGGTTACGAGCAGTACTTC. This sequence encodes CASSPSSGQGYEQYF. The chain carries TRBV7-3 and TRBJ2-7; TRBD1 matches at 9 bases. The CDR3 has 15 residues. The germline gives CDR1 SGHTA, CDR2 FQGTGA. V was pared by 5 bases and J by 4 bases, with 9 bases of the junction left unmatched.

The J gene is TRBJ2-7, the V gene TRBV25-1, with D possibly matching TRBD1 (6 bases). V was cut by 2 bases and J by 3 bases, with 23 bases left in between. CDR3 size: 18 residues. The germline V gene encodes CDR1 MGHDK and CDR2 SYGVNS. As DNA, the CDR3 is TGTGCCAGCAGTGAAATTCGAAGGGACATCGGTGGAAACTACGAGCAGTACTTC. This codes for CASSEIRRDIGGNYEQYF.

The chain combines TRBV6-5 with TRBJ2-1, with 8 bases matching TRBD1. This CDR3 is 11 amino acids long. V trimming: 6 bases; J trimming: 14 bases; junction bases outside the gene matches: 6. CDR1 and CDR2 (germline): MNHEY, SVGAGI. Written as DNA, the CDR3 is TGTGCCAGCAGCCTGTCGGACAGGGAGTTCTTC. Translation: CASSLSDREFF.

The chain links TRBV5-1 to TRBJ2-7, with 7 nucleotides matching TRBD2. There are 15 residues in the CDR3. J was trimmed by 2 bases and V by 4 bases; bases with no gene match: 9. CDR1 SGHRS and CDR2 YFSETQ come from the germline V gene. This chain's CDR3 is CASSLGGYRPYEQYF. The CDR3 DNA is TGCGCCAGCAGCCTGGGAGGGTACCGTCCCTACGAGCAGTACTTC. The whole variable domain, filled in from reference TRBV5-1 and TRBJ2-7, reads KAGVTQTPRYLIKTRGQQVTLSCSPISGHRSVSWYQQTPGQGLQFLFEYFSETQRNKGNFPGRFSGRQFSNSRSEMNVSTLELGDSALYLCASSLGGYRPYEQYFGPGTRLTVT.